This is a list of T cell receptor beta chains from one sample in a study of Ad26.COV2.S vaccination and SARS-CoV-2 variants. TCRdb keeps only in-frame clones here, not all; method: immunoSEQ multiplex PCR. The sample has almost 400,000 clones, roughly 90% seen once. This sample comprised peripheral blood, obtained in a trial of Ad26.COV2.S vaccine versus placebo. The source of these receptors is a person aged 18 to 59 who received the Ad26.COV2.S COVID-19 vaccine or a placebo. Both conserved end residues are part of each CDR3. D genes are given only for firm matches. Clone sizes are given selectively: once, few, many, or a class where the clone is expanded.

D gene: -
V gene: TRBV30
clone size: -
J gene: TRBJ2-7
CDR3 protein: CAWSAGYEQYF
CDR3 DNA: TGTGCCTGGAGCGCAGGGTACGAGCAGTACTTC

D gene: -
V gene: TRBV2
clone size: -
J gene: TRBJ2-5
CDR3 protein: CASSEAGIRGETQYF
CDR3 DNA: TGTGCCAGCAGTGAAGCGGGAATCCGTGGGGAGACCCAGTACTTC

D gene: -
V gene: TRBV28
clone size: -
J gene: TRBJ1-1
CDR3 protein: CASSLNGVGTTPEAFF
CDR3 DNA: TGTGCCAGCAGTTTAAACGGCGTGGGGACAACTCCTGAAGCTTTCTTT

D gene: -
V gene: TRBV7-9
clone size: few
J gene: TRBJ2-5
CDR3 protein: CASSLWGGPGETQYF
CDR3 DNA: TGTGCCAGCAGCTTATGGGGTGGGCCGGGGGAGACCCAGTACTTC

D gene: TRBD1
V gene: TRBV28
clone size: -
J gene: TRBJ1-1
CDR3 protein: CASRDRGETEAFF
CDR3 DNA: TGTGCCAGCAGGGACAGGGGAGAGACTGAAGCTTTCTTT

D gene: TRBD2
V gene: TRBV5-4
clone size: -
J gene: TRBJ2-1
CDR3 protein: CASSLPSGSVNEQFF
CDR3 DNA: TGTGCCAGCAGCTTGCCTAGCGGGAGCGTTAATGAGCAGTTCTTC

D gene: -
V gene: TRBV19
clone size: -
J gene: TRBJ1-5
CDR3 protein: CASSIDLYRLGNQPQHF
CDR3 DNA: TGTGCCAGTAGTATAGATCTGTACAGGTTGGGCAATCAGCCCCAGCATTTT

D gene: TRBD2
V gene: TRBV7-9
clone size: -
J gene: TRBJ2-1
CDR3 protein: CASSGGVSYNEQFF
CDR3 DNA: TGTGCCAGCAGCGGGGGGGTTTCGTACAATGAGCAGTTCTTC

D gene: TRBD1
V gene: TRBV6-5
clone size: few
J gene: TRBJ2-7
CDR3 protein: CASRARDRVDYEQYF
CDR3 DNA: TGTGCCAGCAGGGCCCGGGACAGGGTGGACTACGAGCAGTACTTC

D gene: -
V gene: TRBV6-1
clone size: -
J gene: TRBJ2-7
CDR3 protein: CASSEGPGGSYEQYF
CDR3 DNA: TGTGCCAGCAGTGAAGGGCCCGGCGGATCCTACGAGCAGTACTTC